This is a list of T cell receptor beta chains from one sample in a study of OX40 agonist ivuxolimab in advanced cancers. The protocol was immunoSEQ multiplex PCR, while the TCRdb copy is restricted to in-frame clones and leaves out a portion. Counted here are roughly 53,000 clones, more than 70% occurring once; the ten biggest clones make up roughly 4.2%. Sequencing used CD4+ or CD8+ T cells sorted from blood, obtained in a trial of the OX40 agonist ivuxolimab. Receptor source: an adult with an advanced solid tumor such as melanoma, head and neck, liver or kidney cancer. CDR3s include the opening cysteine and the closing phenylalanine or tryptophan. The order of the fields is J gene, D gene, V gene, clone size, CDR3 DNA, CDR3 protein. A D gene is named only where the DNA matches it firmly. Clone size appears in some rows only: once, few, many, or a class for an expanded clone.

j_gene: TRBJ2-3
d_gene: TRBD1
v_gene: TRBV4-2
abundance: few
CDR3nt: TGTGCCAGCAGCCAAGAGGGACAGGAATCAGATACGCAGTATTTT
CDR3aa: CASSQEGQESDTQYF

j_gene: TRBJ1-6
d_gene: TRBD1
v_gene: TRBV6-1
abundance: .
CDR3nt: TGTGCCAGCAGTCCCCGGGACAGATCTAATTCACCCCTCCACTTT
CDR3aa: CASSPRDRSNSPLHF

j_gene: TRBJ2-1
d_gene: TRBD1
v_gene: TRBV6-5
abundance: .
CDR3nt: TGTGCCAGCAGCCCGGACAGGTCCTACAATGAGCAGTTCTTC
CDR3aa: CASSPDRSYNEQFF

j_gene: TRBJ2-1
d_gene: .
v_gene: TRBV4-3
abundance: .
CDR3nt: TGCGCCAGCAGCCAAGATCGTCCAAGGGAATCGGGCAATGAGCAGTTCTTC
CDR3aa: CASSQDRPRESGNEQFF

j_gene: TRBJ2-5
d_gene: .
v_gene: TRBV6-6
abundance: .
CDR3nt: TGTGCCAGCAGTTACTCGGGACCCTCCCAAGAGACCCAGTACTTC
CDR3aa: CASSYSGPSQETQYF

j_gene: TRBJ1-5
d_gene: .
v_gene: TRBV4-3
abundance: .
CDR3nt: TGCGCCAGCAGCCAAGATTATGGGAATCAGCCCCAGCATTTT
CDR3aa: CASSQDYGNQPQHF

j_gene: TRBJ1-3
d_gene: .
v_gene: TRBV28
abundance: once
CDR3nt: TGTGCCAGCAATGGAGAGGGGTTATTTGGAAACACCATATATTTT
CDR3aa: CASNGEGLFGNTIYF

j_gene: TRBJ2-1
d_gene: TRBD1
v_gene: TRBV9
abundance: .
CDR3nt: TGTGCCAGCAGCGCGGGACAGTCTAACAATGAGCAGTTCTTC
CDR3aa: CASSAGQSNNEQFF

j_gene: TRBJ2-3
d_gene: .
v_gene: TRBV11-2
abundance: .
CDR3nt: TGTGCCAGCAGCTTAGGCCTCCAGGATTTAACGGATACGCAGTATTTT
CDR3aa: CASSLGLQDLTDTQYF

j_gene: TRBJ2-7
d_gene: TRBD2
v_gene: TRBV7-3
abundance: .
CDR3nt: TGTGCCAGCAGCTTTCACGGGGAGGGGCGGTACGAGCAGTACTTC
CDR3aa: CASSFHGEGRYEQYF

j_gene: TRBJ1-1
d_gene: .
v_gene: TRBV2
abundance: .
CDR3nt: TGTGCCAGCAGGGAGAGGCGAGACACTGAAGCTTTCTTT
CDR3aa: CASRERRDTEAFF

j_gene: TRBJ1-3
d_gene: .
v_gene: TRBV5-1
abundance: few
CDR3nt: TGCGCCAGCAGCCAGGTCTCTGGAAACACCATATATTTT
CDR3aa: CASSQVSGNTIYF

j_gene: TRBJ2-7
d_gene: TRBD1
v_gene: TRBV10-1
abundance: .
CDR3nt: TGCGCCAGCAGTGAGTCGGGACAGGGCCACGAGCAGTACTTC
CDR3aa: CASSESGQGHEQYF

j_gene: TRBJ2-2
d_gene: TRBD2
v_gene: TRBV11-2
abundance: .
CDR3nt: TGTGCCAGCAGCTTAGATTTACTAGCGGGAGTCACCGGGGAGCTGTTTTTT
CDR3aa: CASSLDLLAGVTGELFF

j_gene: TRBJ2-3
d_gene: .
v_gene: TRBV10-2
abundance: once
CDR3nt: TGCGCCAGCTCGACTAGTATTTTCACAGATACGCAGTATTTT
CDR3aa: CASSTSIFTDTQYF

j_gene: TRBJ1-6
d_gene: .
v_gene: TRBV21-1
abundance: .
CDR3nt: TGTGCCAGCAGCAAAAAAATTTGGGACAGCAGGAATTCACCCCTCCACTTT
CDR3aa: CASSKKIWDSRNSPLHF

j_gene: TRBJ2-1
d_gene: .
v_gene: TRBV5-1
abundance: .
CDR3nt: TGCGCCAGCAGCTTGCTCTCCGGACTCTCCTACAATGAGCAGTTCTTC
CDR3aa: CASSLLSGLSYNEQFF

j_gene: TRBJ2-2
d_gene: TRBD2
v_gene: TRBV19
abundance: .
CDR3nt: TGTGCCAGTAGCGATAGCGGGAGGAAAAACACCGGGGAGCTGTTTTTT
CDR3aa: CASSDSGRKNTGELFF

j_gene: TRBJ2-7
d_gene: .
v_gene: TRBV15
abundance: few
CDR3nt: TGTGCCACCAGCAGACGACACCAGGCCTACGAGCAGTACTTC
CDR3aa: CATSRRHQAYEQYF

j_gene: TRBJ2-2
d_gene: .
v_gene: TRBV7-2
abundance: .
CDR3nt: TGTGCCAGCAGCTTATATAAGGGAGGCACCGGGGAGCTGTTTTTT
CDR3aa: CASSLYKGGTGELFF

j_gene: TRBJ2-2
d_gene: TRBD2
v_gene: TRBV6-5
abundance: .
CDR3nt: TGTGCCATCGGGACTAGTCTAGACACCGGGGAGCTGTTTTTT
CDR3aa: CAIGTSLDTGELFF

j_gene: TRBJ1-1
d_gene: TRBD1
v_gene: TRBV27
abundance: few
CDR3nt: TGTGCCAGCAGTTTATGGGGACAGGGTGTCTCTAGGCCTGAAGCTTTCTTT
CDR3aa: CASSLWGQGVSRPEAFF

j_gene: TRBJ2-3
d_gene: TRBD2
v_gene: TRBV5-1
abundance: .
CDR3nt: TGCGCCAGTAGCACTAACCGACTAGCGGGAAGCACAGATACGCAGTATTTT
CDR3aa: CASSTNRLAGSTDTQYF

j_gene: TRBJ2-1
d_gene: TRBD1
v_gene: TRBV10-3
abundance: .
CDR3nt: TGTGCCATCAGTGAAAGAACAGGGGGCACCGATGAGCAGTTCTTC
CDR3aa: CAISERTGGTDEQFF

j_gene: TRBJ2-6
d_gene: .
v_gene: TRBV7-9
abundance: .
CDR3nt: TGTGCCAGCAGCTTAGATGGGGCTGGGGCCAACGTCCTGACTTTC
CDR3aa: CASSLDGAGANVLTF

j_gene: TRBJ1-5
d_gene: .
v_gene: TRBV19
abundance: .
CDR3nt: TGTGCCAGTAGTACGAGCGGAGGTAGGAGCGGAGGTCAGCCCCAGCATTTT
CDR3aa: CASSTSGGRSGGQPQHF

j_gene: TRBJ2-1
d_gene: .
v_gene: TRBV12-5
abundance: .
CDR3nt: TGTGCTAGTGGTTTGAGGGGTAATGAGCAGTTCTTC
CDR3aa: CASGLRGNEQFF

j_gene: TRBJ1-5
d_gene: .
v_gene: TRBV7-9
abundance: .
CDR3nt: TGTGCCAGCAGCTTAGGTCAGACTAATCAGCCCCAGCATTTT
CDR3aa: CASSLGQTNQPQHF

j_gene: TRBJ2-7
d_gene: TRBD2
v_gene: TRBV5-1
abundance: once
CDR3nt: TGCGCCAGCAGCCTTGGGGGGAGGGCCGGAATGGACGAGCAGTACTTC
CDR3aa: CASSLGGRAGMDEQYF

j_gene: TRBJ2-5
d_gene: .
v_gene: TRBV7-3
abundance: .
CDR3nt: TGTGCCAGCAGCGTAGACGCGGAGACCCAGTACTTC
CDR3aa: CASSVDAETQYF

j_gene: TRBJ1-1
d_gene: .
v_gene: TRBV5-4
abundance: .
CDR3nt: TGTGCCAGCAGCTTGGAACCGGCGCAGACTGAAGCTTTCTTT
CDR3aa: CASSLEPAQTEAFF

j_gene: TRBJ2-3
d_gene: TRBD1
v_gene: TRBV12-5
abundance: few
CDR3nt: TGTGCTAGTGGTTTGCCTAAATCAGGGGGCGCCGCCTTTGCTAGCACAGATACGCAGTATTTT
CDR3aa: CASGLPKSGGAAFASTDTQYF

j_gene: TRBJ2-2
d_gene: .
v_gene: TRBV14
abundance: .
CDR3nt: TGTGCCAGCAGCCAGGCCGTGGCGGGGGAGCTGTTTTTT
CDR3aa: CASSQAVAGELFF

j_gene: TRBJ2-7
d_gene: .
v_gene: TRBV5-4
abundance: once
CDR3nt: TGTGCCAGCAGCTTGGCGAGCAGGCCCGCTTACGAGCAGTACTTC
CDR3aa: CASSLASRPAYEQYF

j_gene: TRBJ1-2
d_gene: .
v_gene: TRBV5-1
abundance: .
CDR3nt: TGCGCCAGCAGCTTGGGCCTTCAAGTAGGAGGCTACACCTTC
CDR3aa: CASSLGLQVGGYTF

j_gene: TRBJ1-4
d_gene: .
v_gene: TRBV5-1
abundance: .
CDR3nt: TGCGCCAGCAGCCATGGACGGCCAACTAATGAAAAACTGTTTTTT
CDR3aa: CASSHGRPTNEKLFF

j_gene: TRBJ1-6
d_gene: .
v_gene: TRBV6-1
abundance: .
CDR3nt: TGTGCCAGCAGCGTGGACAGCTATAATTCACCCCTCCACTTT
CDR3aa: CASSVDSYNSPLHF

j_gene: TRBJ2-1
d_gene: .
v_gene: TRBV27
abundance: .
CDR3nt: TGTGCCAGCAGTGCCCGGCCAGGGGTAGGCAATGAGCAGTTCTTC
CDR3aa: CASSARPGVGNEQFF

j_gene: TRBJ1-4
d_gene: .
v_gene: TRBV5-8
abundance: .
CDR3nt: TGTGCCAGCAGCTTGGTTTTGGCAGAGTCGTGGTCTAATGAAAAACTGTTTTTT
CDR3aa: CASSLVLAESWSNEKLFF

j_gene: TRBJ1-5
d_gene: .
v_gene: TRBV7-9
abundance: .
CDR3nt: TGTGCCAGCAGCCTGAATTCCCCGGGACCAAATCAGCCCCAGCATTTT
CDR3aa: CASSLNSPGPNQPQHF

j_gene: TRBJ2-2
d_gene: .
v_gene: TRBV5-1
abundance: .
CDR3nt: TGCGCCAGCAGCTTGGGGCCCCCCGGGGAGCTGTTTTTT
CDR3aa: CASSLGPPGELFF

j_gene: TRBJ2-5
d_gene: TRBD1
v_gene: TRBV7-2
abundance: .
CDR3nt: TGTGCCAGCAGCCGAGGACAGGGCCAAGAGACCCAGTACTTC
CDR3aa: CASSRGQGQETQYF

j_gene: TRBJ2-3
d_gene: TRBD2
v_gene: TRBV6-4
abundance: .
CDR3nt: TGTGCCAGCAGTGCCGGGACTAGCGGGAGCACAGATACGCAGTATTTT
CDR3aa: CASSAGTSGSTDTQYF

j_gene: TRBJ2-5
d_gene: .
v_gene: TRBV7-2
abundance: .
CDR3nt: TGTGCCAGCAGCTTAGGACCCACCCGAGAGACCCAGTACTTC
CDR3aa: CASSLGPTRETQYF

j_gene: TRBJ1-5
d_gene: .
v_gene: TRBV19
abundance: .
CDR3nt: TGTGCCAGTAGTCGATCCGAGAATCAGCCCCAGCATTTT
CDR3aa: CASSRSENQPQHF

j_gene: TRBJ2-1
d_gene: .
v_gene: TRBV5-3
abundance: .
CDR3nt: TGTGCCAGAAGCTACGGACTATTTTACAATGAGCAGTTCTTC
CDR3aa: CARSYGLFYNEQFF

j_gene: TRBJ2-7
d_gene: .
v_gene: TRBV11-2
abundance: once
CDR3nt: TGTGCCAGCAGCTTAGGGGGCGGGAACTACGAGCAGTACTTC
CDR3aa: CASSLGGGNYEQYF

j_gene: TRBJ2-7
d_gene: TRBD1
v_gene: TRBV7-9
abundance: once
CDR3nt: TGTGCCAGCAGCAAGACGACAGGGGGATACGAGCAGTACTTC
CDR3aa: CASSKTTGGYEQYF

j_gene: TRBJ2-7
d_gene: TRBD1
v_gene: TRBV5-5
abundance: .
CDR3nt: TGTGCCAGCCGACCGGGACAGGGGTCGTACGAGCAGTACTTC
CDR3aa: CASRPGQGSYEQYF

j_gene: TRBJ2-1
d_gene: .
v_gene: TRBV23-1
abundance: .
CDR3nt: TGCGCCAGCAGTATACAACTCTCCTACAATGAGCAGTTCTTC
CDR3aa: CASSIQLSYNEQFF

j_gene: TRBJ1-2
d_gene: TRBD1
v_gene: TRBV5-1
abundance: few
CDR3nt: TGCGCCAGCAGCACTGACAGGGTGAACTATGGCTACACCTTC
CDR3aa: CASSTDRVNYGYTF

j_gene: TRBJ2-1
d_gene: TRBD1
v_gene: TRBV5-4
abundance: .
CDR3nt: TGTGCCAGCAGCTTAGAGACAGGGTGGAATGAGCAGTTCTTC
CDR3aa: CASSLETGWNEQFF

j_gene: TRBJ1-1
d_gene: TRBD1
v_gene: TRBV28
abundance: .
CDR3nt: TGTGCCAGCAGTGAAGGGACAGCGAACACTGAAGCTTTCTTT
CDR3aa: CASSEGTANTEAFF

j_gene: TRBJ2-5
d_gene: .
v_gene: TRBV7-6
abundance: few
CDR3nt: TGTGCCAGCAGCTTAGTAGGCCAGACCCAGTACTTC
CDR3aa: CASSLVGQTQYF

j_gene: TRBJ1-4
d_gene: .
v_gene: TRBV2
abundance: few
CDR3nt: TGTGCCAGCAGTCGAGAATCTAATGAAAAACTGTTTTTT
CDR3aa: CASSRESNEKLFF